Presented here are 23 T cell receptor beta chains from one specimen sequenced in a study of T cell responses to AZD1222 COVID-19 vaccine. Data came from immunoSEQ multiplex PCR; TCRdb stores just in-frame clones and leaves some out. The table includes 92,000 or so clones, about nine tenths detected once. Sample: peripheral blood, taken on day 0 of AZD1222 vaccination. These receptors all stem from an adult in good health.

The chain couples TRBV9 to TRBJ2-6; tentatively, D is TRBD2 (6 bases). The CDR3 has 16 amino acids. V was pared by 1 base and J by 4 bases, with 12 bases between. Germline V CDR1 and CDR2: SGDLS, YYNGEE. Here the CDR3 reads CASSVTAGGGANVLTF. The DNA of the CDR3 is TGTGCCAGCAGCGTAACAGCTGGAGGGGGGGCCAACGTCCTGACTTTC.

The chain combines TRBV28 with TRBJ2-7, with D possibly being TRBD1 (5 bases). Germline lookup yields CDR1 MDHEN and CDR2 SYDVKM. CDR3 length equals 11 residues. V lost 6 bases and J lost 7, with 10 bases in between. CDR3 sequence reads: CASRRTREQYF. In nucleotides, the CDR3 is TGTGCCAGCAGACGGACACGAGAGCAGTACTTC.

The chain links TRBV19 to TRBJ1-5; D perhaps matches TRBD1 (6 bases). The V gene's germline CDR1 is LNHDA and CDR2 SQIVND (reference sequence). The CDR3 extends over 15 amino acids. V dropped 0 bases and J dropped 0 bases, with 6 bases sitting between them. CDR3 amino acids: CASSIDRGSNQPQHF. Here the CDR3 DNA reads TGTGCCAGTAGTATAGACAGGGGTAGCAATCAGCCCCAGCATTTT.

This rearrangement joins TRBV7-3 to TRBJ2-1; 12 bases are shared with TRBD2. Germline-derived CDR1 and CDR2 are SGHTA and FQGTGA. The V segment lost 3 bases and the J segment 9 bases; nucleotides outside the gene matches: 6. The CDR3 is 15 amino acids. CDR3: CASSFLAGGNSEQFF. CDR3 DNA: TGTGCCAGCAGCTTCCTAGCGGGGGGGAACAGTGAGCAGTTCTTC.

This clone has just one count. The chain carries TRBV15 and TRBJ1-5, with 8 positions matching TRBD1. Germline-derived CDR1 and CDR2 are LNHNV and YYDKDF (reference sequence). V was clipped by 0 bases and J by 5 bases; unmatched bases: 3. The CDR3 is made up of 15 amino acids. CDR3 bases: TGTGCCACCAGCAGAGACAGGGGGCGCGATCAGCCCCAGCATTTT. This encodes CATSRDRGRDQPQHF.

This sequence joins TRBV13 and TRBJ1-2; D may be TRBD1 (5 bases). The CDR3 covers 12 residues. Germline V gives CDR1 PRHDT, CDR2 FYEKMQ (reference sequence). V lost 5 bases and J 7 bases, leaving 11 bases between the germline ends. As DNA, the CDR3 is TGTGCCAGCAGCCTGGGGCGGGGTGGCTACACCTTC. This sequence encodes CASSLGRGGYTF.

The gene calls are TRBV7-2 and TRBJ2-5; D remains ambiguous. V lost 1 base and J lost 1, with 7 bases in between. The CDR3 has 14 residues. CDR1 is SGHTA, CDR2 FQGNSA, per germline. The CDR3 DNA reads TGTGCCAGCAGCTTAGAACTACCCCAAGAGACCCAGTACTTC. Protein sequence: CASSLELPQETQYF.

The chain is built from TRBV3-1 (or the pseudogene TRBV3-2) and TRBJ2-2; 9 bases map to TRBD1. Germline CDR1 is LGHDT and CDR2 is YNNKEL (reference sequence). CDR3 length: 15 residues. The V and J ends lost 5 bases and 5 bases, in that order; junction bases with no gene match: 6. CDR3 nucleotides: TGTGCCAGCAGCGACAGGGGGACGGGAACCGGGGAGCTGTTTTTT. Protein: CASSDRGTGTGELFF.

The chain links TRBV7-2 to TRBJ2-7; D gene unclear. Germline loops: CDR1 SGHTA, CDR2 FQGNSA. The germline V and J ends were trimmed by 5 bases and 7 bases, with 9 bases remaining between them. This CDR3 comprises 11 residues. In nucleotides, the CDR3 is TGTGCCAGCAGCCCCTACGAGGAGCAGTACTTC. Encoded protein: CASSPYEEQYF.

The chain employs TRBV25-1 and TRBJ1-2; TRBD1 might be the D (5 bases). V lost 3 bases, J lost 7 bases, and 12 bases lay in between. The CDR3 totals 13 residues. Germline values: CDR1 MGHDK, CDR2 SYGVNS. CDR3 region: CASSEGGVRGYTF. The CDR3 DNA reads as TGTGCCAGCAGTGAGGGGGGGGTCCGTGGCTACACCTTC.

The chain links TRBV28 to TRBJ1-5, with D uncertain. Looked up from germline, CDR1 is MDHEN and CDR2 is SYDVKM. V lost 3 bases and J lost 4, with 10 bases in between. CDR3 length: 14 residues. CDR3 in DNA: TGTGCCAGCAGTTTCCTACAGTCTAATCAGCCCCAGCATTTT. Its translation is CASSFLQSNQPQHF. Based on the CDR3 plus reference TRBV28 and TRBJ1-5, the full variable domain is DVKVTQSSRYLVKRTGEKVFLECVQDMDHENMFWYRQDPGLGLRLIYFSYDVKMKEKGDIPEGYSVSREKKERFSLILESASTNQTSMYLCASSFLQSNQPQHFGDGTRLSIL.

V usage is TRBV29-1 and J usage is TRBJ2-5; 13 bases fit TRBD2. CDR1 and CDR2 (germline): SQVTM, ANQGSEA. With V trimmed by 6 bases and J by 0 bases, 7 bases remained unmatched. CDR3 length equals 16 residues. This CDR3 reads CSVTGTSGANQETQYF. For the CDR3, the DNA is TGCAGCGTCACAGGGACTAGCGGGGCGAACCAAGAGACCCAGTACTTC.

The V gene is TRBV19, the J gene TRBJ1-1, with 11 bases identical to TRBD1. The CDR3 totals 13 residues. After removal of 8 bases from V and 6 bases from J, the junction contained 5 bases not matched to a gene. Germline loops: CDR1 LNHDA, CDR2 SQIVND (reference sequence). The CDR3 region has the DNA TGTGCCAGTTTGGACAGGGGGCTATCTGAAGCTTTCTTT. Translated: CASLDRGLSEAFF.

The chain recombines TRBV6-2 or TRBV6-3 with TRBJ2-7; no clear D. Germline CDR1 MNHEY, CDR2 SVGEGT. Trimming took 4 bases from V and 1 from J, leaving 11 bases between them. The CDR3 has 14 residues. The CDR3 protein is CASSSPLASYEQYF. CDR3 nucleotides: TGTGCCAGCAGTTCCCCCCTGGCATCCTACGAGCAGTACTTC.

The rearrangement joins TRBV19 to TRBJ2-5; D gene uncertain. CDR1 LNHDA and CDR2 SQIVND come from the germline V gene (reference sequence). The CDR3 sequence is 12 residues long. V lost 10 bases to trimming and J lost 5 bases, with 14 bases between them. The CDR3 sequence: CATSDGRETQYF. CDR3 nucleotide sequence: TGTGCCACCTCGGACGGTAGGGAGACCCAGTACTTC.

The gene calls are TRBV5-6 and TRBJ2-7; D perhaps matches TRBD2 (5 bases). V lost 0 bases, J lost 0 bases, and 10 bases lay in between. The germline gives CDR1 SGHDT, CDR2 YYEEEE. The CDR3 covers 15 residues. CDR3 bases: TGTGCCAGCAGCTTGGCGTACCGGGACTCCTACGAGCAGTACTTC. Encoded protein: CASSLAYRDSYEQYF.

The chain uses TRBV7-8 and TRBJ2-7; D is unclear. Trimming removed 4 bases at V and 4 bases at J, with 8 bases between. The CDR3 contains 12 residues. Germline V gene lookup returns CDR1 SGHVS and CDR2 FQNEAQ. The CDR3 is CASSSPGYEQYF. The DNA for the CDR3 is TGTGCCAGCAGCTCCCCTGGGTACGAGCAGTACTTC.

CDR3 sequence (DNA): TGTGCTAGTGGTTTGGGCAGGGGGAGTTTCAATGAGCAGTTCTTC. It yields the protein CASGLGRGSFNEQFF. The chain recombines TRBV12-5 with TRBJ2-1; 7 bases are a match to TRBD1. The CDR3 length is 15 residues. V was clipped by 1 base and J by 6 bases; unmatched bases: 6. Germline CDR1 reads LGHNT; CDR2 reads FRNRAP.

The chain uses TRBV5-8 and TRBJ2-7; D not resolved. The CDR3 is 16 amino acids. V was pared by 5 bases and J by 1 base, with 19 bases between. Germline V lookup: CDR1 SGHTS, CDR2 YDEGEE. The CDR3 coding sequence is TGTGCCAGCAGTTCTTCAGGAGCGTATGGTTCCTACGAGCAGTACTTC. Residues: CASSSSGAYGSYEQYF. The full variable domain, in which reference TRBV5-8 and TRBJ2-7 provide the parts outside the CDR3, is EAGVTQSPTHLIKTRGQQATLRCSPISGHTSVYWYQQALGLGLQFLLWYDEGEERNRGNFPPRFSGRQFPNYSSELNVNALELEDSALYLCASSSSGAYGSYEQYFGPGTRLTVT.

The chain uses TRBV9 and TRBJ1-3; D unclear. This CDR3 has 11 residues. The V gene lost 4 bases and the J gene lost 7 bases, with 6 bases spanning the gap. CDR1 and CDR2 from the germline V gene are SGDLS and YYNGEE. The CDR3 loop reads CASSSLNTIYF. The DNA of the CDR3 is TGTGCCAGCAGCAGTCTGAACACCATATATTTT.

This sequence joins TRBV15 and TRBJ1-4; 8 bases are shared with TRBD1. The CDR3 loop spans 16 amino acids. Germline assignment: CDR1 LNHNV and CDR2 YYDKDF (reference sequence). V was pared by 3 bases and J by 4 bases, with 7 bases of the junction left unmatched. CDR3 bases: TGTGCCACCAGCAGTACCAGGGGGCTCGTTAATGAAAAACTGTTTTTT. It yields the protein CATSSTRGLVNEKLFF.

The rearrangement links TRBV28 to TRBJ2-5; 9 nucleotides agree with TRBD2. Germline V lookup: CDR1 MDHEN, CDR2 SYDVKM. Trimming took 5 bases from V and 5 from J; bases not matched to a gene: 12. This CDR3 has 16 residues. The DNA of the CDR3 is TGTGCCAGCAGTCGACGTAGGGCGGGGGGGCGCGAGACCCAGTACTTC. This gives the protein CASSRRRAGGRETQYF.

Regarding this clone: Additional DNA sequences in this sample encode the identical CDR3. V is TRBV7-9 and J is TRBJ1-5; 11 bases line up with TRBD1. The germline V gene has CDR1 SEHNR and CDR2 FQNEAQ (reference sequence). This CDR3 contains 14 residues. The J segment lost 6 bases and the V segment lost 5 bases, leaving 3 bases of the junction unmatched. The CDR3 reads CASSPGQGVQPQHF. The CDR3 DNA reads as TGTGCCAGCAGCCCGGGACAGGGGGTTCAGCCCCAGCATTTT.